This TCR beta chain emerged from a study of T cells in Graves' hyperthyroidism and ophthalmopathy. The wider study: Upon initial diagnosis and before any treatment, peripheral blood was collected.

This clonotype was seen only a few times. Its antigen is unidentified. The authors deemed Graves' hyperthyroidism stable absent ophthalmopathy progression within 18 months. The study's findings and limits: Researchers report that a 13 V-J model separated ophthalmopathy from stable hyperthyroidism. Most thyroid clonotypes with frequency above 0.001 were detected in blood.

Amplification yielded TCR beta CDR3 regions, with RNA transcripts as the source. The primer set for the first-round RT-PCR of the TCR CDR3 was HTBI. TCRdb reanalysed the multiplex PCR reads using MiXCR and keeps one entry per CDR3 protein. This repertoire shows some 400,000 distinct CDR3 sequences, about a fifth found once; its top ten account for 3.7%. Germline loops: CDR1 SGHRS, CDR2 YFSETQ. The CDR3 has 14 residues. Trimming left V 2 bases short and J 1 base short, with 9 bases between. Sequences were obtained from blood. This TCR derives from a woman under 30 with Graves' hyperthyroidism. The chain joins TRBV5-1 to TRBJ2-5; D uncertain. CDR3 sequence: CASSFVATQETQYF. Written as DNA, the CDR3 is TGCGCCAGCAGCTTTGTCGCCACCCAAGAGACCCAGTACTTC.